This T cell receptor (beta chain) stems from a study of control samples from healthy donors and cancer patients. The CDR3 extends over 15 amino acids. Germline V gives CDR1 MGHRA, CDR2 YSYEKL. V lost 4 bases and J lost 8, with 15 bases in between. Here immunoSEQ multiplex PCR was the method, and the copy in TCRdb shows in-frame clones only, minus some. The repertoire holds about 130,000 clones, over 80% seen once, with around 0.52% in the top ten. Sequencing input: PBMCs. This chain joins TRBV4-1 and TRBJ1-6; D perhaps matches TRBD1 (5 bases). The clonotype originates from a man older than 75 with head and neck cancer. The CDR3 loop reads CASSLIGRVDSPLHF. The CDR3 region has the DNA TGCGCCAGCAGCCTTATTGGCAGGGTGGATTCACCCCTCCACTTT.